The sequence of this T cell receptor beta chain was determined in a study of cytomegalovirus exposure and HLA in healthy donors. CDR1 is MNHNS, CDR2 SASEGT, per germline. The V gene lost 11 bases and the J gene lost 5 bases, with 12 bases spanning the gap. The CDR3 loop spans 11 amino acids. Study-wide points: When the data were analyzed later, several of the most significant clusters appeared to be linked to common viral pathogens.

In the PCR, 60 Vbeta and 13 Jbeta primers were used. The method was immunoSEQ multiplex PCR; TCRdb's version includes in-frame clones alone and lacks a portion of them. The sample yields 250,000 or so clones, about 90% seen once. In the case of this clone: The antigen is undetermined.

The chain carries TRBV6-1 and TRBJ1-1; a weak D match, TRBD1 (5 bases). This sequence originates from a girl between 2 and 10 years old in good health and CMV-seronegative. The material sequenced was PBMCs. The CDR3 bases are TGTGCCGGCCAGAAGGGGACTGAAGCTTTCTTT. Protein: CAGQKGTEAFF.